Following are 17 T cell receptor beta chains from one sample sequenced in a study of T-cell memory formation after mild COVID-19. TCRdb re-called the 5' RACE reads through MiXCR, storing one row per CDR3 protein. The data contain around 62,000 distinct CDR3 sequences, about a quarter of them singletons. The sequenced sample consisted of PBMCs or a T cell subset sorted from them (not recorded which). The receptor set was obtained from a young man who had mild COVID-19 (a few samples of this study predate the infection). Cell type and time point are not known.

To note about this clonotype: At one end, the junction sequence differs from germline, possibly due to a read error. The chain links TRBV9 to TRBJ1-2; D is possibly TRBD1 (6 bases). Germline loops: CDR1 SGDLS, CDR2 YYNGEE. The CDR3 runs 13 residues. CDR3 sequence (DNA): TGTGCCATCAGCCCGGACAGTAACTATGGCTACACCTTC. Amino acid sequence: CAISPDSNYGYTF.

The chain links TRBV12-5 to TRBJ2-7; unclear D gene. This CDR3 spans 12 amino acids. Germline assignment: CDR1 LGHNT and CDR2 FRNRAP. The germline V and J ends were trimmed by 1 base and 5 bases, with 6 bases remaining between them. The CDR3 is CASGLGHNEQYF. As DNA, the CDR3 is TGTGCTAGTGGTTTGGGACACAACGAGCAGTACTTC. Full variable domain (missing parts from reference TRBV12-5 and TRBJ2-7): DARVTQTPRHKVTEMGQEVTMRCQPILGHNTVFWYRQTMMQGLELLAYFRNRAPLDDSGMPKDRFSAEMPDATLATLKIQPSEPRDSAVYFCASGLGHNEQYFGPGTRLTVT.

The CDR3 DNA follows: TGTGCCACCAGTGATTTGATTTCGGACATTCAGTACTTC. This translates into CATSDLISDIQYF. The chain recombines TRBV24-1 with TRBJ2-4; D unclear. This CDR3 contains 13 residues. The V end lost 0 bases, the J end lost 8 bases, and 7 bases lay between the germline ends. Per germline, CDR1 KGHDR and CDR2 SFDVKD.

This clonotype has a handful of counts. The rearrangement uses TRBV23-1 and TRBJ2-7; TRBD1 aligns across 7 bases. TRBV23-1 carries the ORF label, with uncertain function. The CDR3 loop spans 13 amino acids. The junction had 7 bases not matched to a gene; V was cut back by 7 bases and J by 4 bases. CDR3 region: CASIRQGLYEQYV. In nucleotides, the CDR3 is TGCGCCAGCATCCGACAGGGATTGTACGAGCAGTACGTC.

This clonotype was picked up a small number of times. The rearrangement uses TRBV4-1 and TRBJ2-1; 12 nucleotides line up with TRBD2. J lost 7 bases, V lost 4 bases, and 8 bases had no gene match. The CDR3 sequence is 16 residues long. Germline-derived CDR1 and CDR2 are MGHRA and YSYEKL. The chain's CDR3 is CASSPRRTSGVNEQFF. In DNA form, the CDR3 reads TGCGCCAGCAGCCCTAGACGGACTAGCGGGGTTAATGAGCAGTTCTTC.

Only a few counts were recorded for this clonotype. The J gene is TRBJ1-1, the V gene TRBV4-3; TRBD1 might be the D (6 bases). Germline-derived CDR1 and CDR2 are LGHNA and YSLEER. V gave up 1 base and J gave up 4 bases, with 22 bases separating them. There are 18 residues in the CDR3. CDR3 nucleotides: TGCGCCAGCAGCCAAGGGCGGGTGGTGCGGGGGGCGAGCACTGAAGCTTTCTTT. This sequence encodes CASSQGRVVRGASTEAFF.

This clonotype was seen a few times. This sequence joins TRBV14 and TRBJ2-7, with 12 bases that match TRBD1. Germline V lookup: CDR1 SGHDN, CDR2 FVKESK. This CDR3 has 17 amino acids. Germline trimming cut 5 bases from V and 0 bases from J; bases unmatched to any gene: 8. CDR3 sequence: CASSKSRDRGLSYEQYF. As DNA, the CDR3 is TGTGCCAGCAGCAAAAGCCGGGACAGGGGGCTCTCCTACGAGCAGTACTTC. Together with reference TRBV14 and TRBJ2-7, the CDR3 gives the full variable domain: EAGVTQFPSHSVIEKGQTVTLRCDPISGHDNLYWYRRVMGKEIKFLLHFVKESKQDESGMPNNRFLAERTGGTYSTLKVQPAELEDSGVYFCASSKSRDRGLSYEQYFGPGTRLTVT.

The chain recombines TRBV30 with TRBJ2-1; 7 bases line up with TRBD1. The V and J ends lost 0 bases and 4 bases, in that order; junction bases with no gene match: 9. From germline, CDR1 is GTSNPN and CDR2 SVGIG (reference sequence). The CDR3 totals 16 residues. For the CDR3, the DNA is TGTGCCTGGAGTGTATTCGGGGACAGTCCTTACAATGAGCAGTTCTTC. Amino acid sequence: CAWSVFGDSPYNEQFF. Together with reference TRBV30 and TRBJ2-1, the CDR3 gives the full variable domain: SQTIHQWPATLVQPVGSPLSLECTVEGTSNPNLYWYRQAAGRGLQLLFYSVGIGQISSEVPQNLSASRPQDRQFILSSKKLLLSDSGFYLCAWSVFGDSPYNEQFFGPGTRLTVL.

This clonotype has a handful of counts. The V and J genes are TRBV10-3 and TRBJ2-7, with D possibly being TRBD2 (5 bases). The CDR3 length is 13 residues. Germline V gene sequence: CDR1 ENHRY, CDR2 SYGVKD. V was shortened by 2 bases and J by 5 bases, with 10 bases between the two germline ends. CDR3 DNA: TGTGCCATCAGTGAGCCCGGGGTGCACGAGCAGTACGTC. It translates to CAISEPGVHEQYV.

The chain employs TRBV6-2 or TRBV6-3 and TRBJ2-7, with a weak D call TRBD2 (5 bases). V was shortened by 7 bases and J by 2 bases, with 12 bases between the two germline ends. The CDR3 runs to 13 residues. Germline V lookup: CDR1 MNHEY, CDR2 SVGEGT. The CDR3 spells CASMKTTPYEQYF. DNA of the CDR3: TGTGCCAGCATGAAGACTACACCCTACGAGCAGTACTTC.

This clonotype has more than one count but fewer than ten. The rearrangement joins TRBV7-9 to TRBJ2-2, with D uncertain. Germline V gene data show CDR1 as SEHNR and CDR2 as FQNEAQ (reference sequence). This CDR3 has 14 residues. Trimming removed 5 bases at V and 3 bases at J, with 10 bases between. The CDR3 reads CASSIGPYTGELFF. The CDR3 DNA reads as TGTGCCAGCAGCATTGGACCTTACACCGGGGAGCTGTTTTTT.

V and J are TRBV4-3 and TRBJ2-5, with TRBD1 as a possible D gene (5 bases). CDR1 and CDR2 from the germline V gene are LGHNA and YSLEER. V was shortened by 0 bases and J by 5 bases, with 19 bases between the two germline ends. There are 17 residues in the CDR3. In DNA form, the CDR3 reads TGCGCCAGCAGCCAAGATATGGTCCAGGGTTGGGGCGAGACCCAGTACTTC. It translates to CASSQDMVQGWGETQYF.

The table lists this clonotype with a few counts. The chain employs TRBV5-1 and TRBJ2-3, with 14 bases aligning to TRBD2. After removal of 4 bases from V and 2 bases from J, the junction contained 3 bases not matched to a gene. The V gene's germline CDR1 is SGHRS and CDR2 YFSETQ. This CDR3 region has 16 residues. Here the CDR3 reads CASSGTSGGDTDTQYF. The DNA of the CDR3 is TGCGCCAGCAGCGGGACTAGCGGGGGAGACACAGATACGCAGTATTTT.

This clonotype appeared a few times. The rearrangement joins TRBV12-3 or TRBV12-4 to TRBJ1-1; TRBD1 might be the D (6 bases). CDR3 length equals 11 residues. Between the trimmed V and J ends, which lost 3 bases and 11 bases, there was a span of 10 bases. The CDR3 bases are TGTGCCAGCAGTTTTGCAGGGGTGGCTTTCTTT. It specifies CASSFAGVAFF.

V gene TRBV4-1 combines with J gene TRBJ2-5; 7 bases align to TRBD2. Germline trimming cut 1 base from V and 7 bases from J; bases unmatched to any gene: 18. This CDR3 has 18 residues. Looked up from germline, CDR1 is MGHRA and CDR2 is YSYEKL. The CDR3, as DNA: TGCGCCAGCAGCCAAGTTCCATTGGGGACTATCCTCCAGAGGACCCAGTACTTC. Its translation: CASSQVPLGTILQRTQYF.

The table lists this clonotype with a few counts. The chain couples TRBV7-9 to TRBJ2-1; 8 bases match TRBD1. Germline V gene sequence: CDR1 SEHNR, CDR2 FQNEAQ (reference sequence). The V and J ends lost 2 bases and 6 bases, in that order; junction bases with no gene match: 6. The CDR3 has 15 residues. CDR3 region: CASSLWTGRVNEQFF. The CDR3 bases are TGTGCCAGCAGCTTATGGACAGGGCGCGTCAATGAGCAGTTCTTC.

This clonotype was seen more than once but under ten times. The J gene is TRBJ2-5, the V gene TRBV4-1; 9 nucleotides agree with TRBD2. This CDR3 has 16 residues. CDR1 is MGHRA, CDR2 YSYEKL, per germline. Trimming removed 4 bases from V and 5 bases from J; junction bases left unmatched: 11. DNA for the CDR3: TGCGCCAGCAGCCTCCCCGGGGGCGGGGGGGATGAGACCCAGTACTTC. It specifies CASSLPGGGGDETQYF.